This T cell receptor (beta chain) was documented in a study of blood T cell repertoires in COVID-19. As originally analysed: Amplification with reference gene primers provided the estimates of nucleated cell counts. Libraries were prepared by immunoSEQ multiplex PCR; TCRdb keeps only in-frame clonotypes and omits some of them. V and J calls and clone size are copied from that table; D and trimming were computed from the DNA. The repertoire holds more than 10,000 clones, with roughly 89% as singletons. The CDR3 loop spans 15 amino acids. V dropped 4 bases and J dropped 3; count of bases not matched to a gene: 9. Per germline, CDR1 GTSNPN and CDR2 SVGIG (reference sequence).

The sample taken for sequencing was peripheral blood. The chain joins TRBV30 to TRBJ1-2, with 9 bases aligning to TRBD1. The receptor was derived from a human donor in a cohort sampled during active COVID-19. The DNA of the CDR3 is TGTGCCTGGATCCCCGGGACAGGGCACGACTATGGCTACACCTTC. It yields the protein CAWIPGTGHDYGYTF.